This TCR beta chain was identified during a study of graft-versus-host responses after intestinal transplantation. In the study overall: In this cohort, recipients had multivisceral, liver-intestinal, or isolated intestinal transplants. Among the recipients, all got anti-thymocyte globulin induction and then tacrolimus and steroids for 3 to 4 years.

In its sample, this clone was seen a few times. Clones were sequenced by immunoSEQ multiplex PCR, and TCRdb holds only the in-frame ones, with some missing. The sample gives approximately 5,200 clones, around 70% of which show up once; 10% to 15% is in the top ten. Intraepithelial and lamina propria lymphocytes were freed from processed graft tissue. The germline V gene encodes CDR1 SGDLS and CDR2 YYNGEE. With 4 bases clipped from V and 10 bases from J, the junction kept 13 bases outside the gene matches. This CDR3 spans 15 amino acids. The V call is TRBV9, the J call TRBJ2-1; 8 bases line up with TRBD2. The source material was ileum tissue, sampled about 250 days after intestinal transplant. This receptor was identified in a human patient who received an intestinal transplant, so some T cells may come from the graft donor. For the CDR3, the DNA is TGTGCCAGCAGCCCCCCGGGACTAGTCGCTGGGGAGCAGTTCTTC. As protein: CASSPPGLVAGEQFF.